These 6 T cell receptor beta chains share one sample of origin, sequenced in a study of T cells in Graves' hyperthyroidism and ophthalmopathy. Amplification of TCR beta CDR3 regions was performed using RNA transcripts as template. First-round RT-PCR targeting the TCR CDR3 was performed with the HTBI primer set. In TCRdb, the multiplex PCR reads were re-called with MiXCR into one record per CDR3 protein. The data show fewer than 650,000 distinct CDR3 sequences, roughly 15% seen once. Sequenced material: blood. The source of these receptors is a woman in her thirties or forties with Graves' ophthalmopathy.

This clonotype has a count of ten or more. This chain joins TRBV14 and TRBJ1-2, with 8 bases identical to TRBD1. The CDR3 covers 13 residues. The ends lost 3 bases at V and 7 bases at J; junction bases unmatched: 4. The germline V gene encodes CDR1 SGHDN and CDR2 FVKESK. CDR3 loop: CASSQDRVTGYTF. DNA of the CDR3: TGTGCCAGCAGCCAGGACAGGGTTACTGGCTACACCTTC. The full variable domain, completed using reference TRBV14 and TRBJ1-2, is EAGVTQFPSHSVIEKGQTVTLRCDPISGHDNLYWYRRVMGKEIKFLLHFVKESKQDESGMPNNRFLAERTGGTYSTLKVQPAELEDSGVYFCASSQDRVTGYTFGSGTRLTVV.

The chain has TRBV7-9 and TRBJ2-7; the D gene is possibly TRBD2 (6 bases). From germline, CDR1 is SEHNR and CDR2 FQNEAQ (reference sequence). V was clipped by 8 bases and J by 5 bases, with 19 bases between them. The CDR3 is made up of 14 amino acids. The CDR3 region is CASAVGLGGHEQYF. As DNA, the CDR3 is TGTGCCAGCGCCGTGGGACTGGGAGGACACGAGCAGTACTTC.

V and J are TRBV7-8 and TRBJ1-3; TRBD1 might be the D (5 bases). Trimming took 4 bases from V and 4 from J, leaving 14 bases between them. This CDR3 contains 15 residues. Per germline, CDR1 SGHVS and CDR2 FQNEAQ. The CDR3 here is CASSYTSGLGNTIYF. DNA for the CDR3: TGTGCCAGCAGCTACACCTCAGGGTTGGGAAACACCATATATTTT.

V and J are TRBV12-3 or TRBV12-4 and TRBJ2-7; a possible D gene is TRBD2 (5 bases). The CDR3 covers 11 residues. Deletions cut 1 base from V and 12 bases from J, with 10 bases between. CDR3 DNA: TGTGCCAGCAGTTTAGGCGGGTCGGCGTACTTC. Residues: CASSLGGSAYF.

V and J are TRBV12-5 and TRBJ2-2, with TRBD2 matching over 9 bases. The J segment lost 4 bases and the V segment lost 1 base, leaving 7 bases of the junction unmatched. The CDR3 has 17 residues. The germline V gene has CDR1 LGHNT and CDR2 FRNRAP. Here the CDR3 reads CASGLGRTSDSTGELFF. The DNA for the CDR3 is TGTGCTAGTGGTTTGGGCCGGACTAGCGACTCCACCGGGGAGCTGTTTTTT.

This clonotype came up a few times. The CDR3 loop reads CASGLAGGTYEQYF. The CDR3 region has the DNA TGTGCTAGTGGTTTGGCGGGTGGAACCTACGAGCAGTACTTC. The V call is TRBV12-5, the J call TRBJ2-7, with D unclear. Germline CDR1 is LGHNT and CDR2 is FRNRAP. Deletions cut 1 base from V and 2 bases from J, with 9 bases between. The CDR3 length is 14 residues.